This T cell receptor beta chain emerged from a study of memory B cells and T cells in multiple sclerosis. Clones were read by immunoSEQ multiplex PCR, and TCRdb kept only the in-frame ones, dropping some. The top ten hold 0.9% to 1.3% of the sample, which has 46,000 or so clones, approximately 80% seen once. To note about this clone: Its antigen remains unidentified.

CFSE-dim autoproliferating and CFSE-high non-proliferating T cells from unstimulated culture were sequenced separately. Replicate wells were pooled after more than 6 days of stimulus-free culture of 5x10^7 CFSE-labeled PBMCs. Between the trimmed V and J ends, which lost 5 bases and 2 bases, there was a span of 3 bases. The CDR3 contains 10 residues. CDR1 DFQATT and CDR2 SNEGSKA come from the germline V gene (reference sequence). The V gene is TRBV20-1, the J gene TRBJ1-2; D is uncertain. This clonotype was sampled from a human donor with multiple sclerosis. Sequencing was done on a sample of PBMCs from blood kept in culture. The CDR3 loop is CSAYNYGYTF. For the CDR3, the DNA is TGCAGTGCTTACAACTATGGCTACACCTTC.